These T cell receptor beta chains were read from a single sample in a study of early T cells in non-severe SARS-CoV-2 infection. In TCRdb, the 5' RACE reads were re-called with MiXCR into one record per CDR3 protein. The sample records about 83,000 distinct CDR3 sequences, around an eighth being singletons. The specimen was whole blood. These receptors all stem from an adult who was a healthcare worker with PCR-confirmed SARS-CoV-2 infection or an uninfected control (not recorded which). Both conserved end residues are part of each CDR3. The order of the fields is clone size, D gene, V gene, J gene, CDR3 DNA, CDR3 protein. D genes are given only for firm matches. Not every row has a clone size; where given, it reads once, few, many or a size class.

clone_size: -; d_call: -; v_call: TRBV10-3; j_call: TRBJ1-2; cdr3_nt: TGTGCCATCAGTGAGTCCGCGGGCACCTATGGCTACACCTTC; cdr3_aa: CAISESAGTYGYTF
clone_size: -; d_call: -; v_call: TRBV11-2; j_call: TRBJ2-3; cdr3_nt: TGTGCCAGCAGCTCTACCACAGATACGCAGTATTTT; cdr3_aa: CASSSTTDTQYF
clone_size: few; d_call: TRBD1; v_call: TRBV28; j_call: TRBJ1-1; cdr3_nt: TGTGCCAGCAAACAGGGGCAGGCTTTCTTT; cdr3_aa: CASKQGQAFF
clone_size: -; d_call: TRBD2; v_call: TRBV4-3; j_call: TRBJ2-3; cdr3_nt: TGCGCCAGCAGCCAATCTTCCCTACTAGCGGGAATGGCAGATACGCAGTATTTT; cdr3_aa: CASSQSSLLAGMADTQYF
clone_size: many; d_call: -; v_call: TRBV18; j_call: TRBJ2-2; cdr3_nt: TGTGCCAGCTCACCACTCGCGGTGGCGAACACCGGGGAGCTGTTTTTT; cdr3_aa: CASSPLAVANTGELFF
clone_size: -; d_call: -; v_call: TRBV5-1; j_call: TRBJ1-1; cdr3_nt: TGCGCCAGCAGCTTGTTAGACAGGAACACTGAAGCTTTCTTT; cdr3_aa: CASSLLDRNTEAFF
clone_size: -; d_call: -; v_call: TRBV29-1; j_call: TRBJ2-2; cdr3_nt: TGCAGCGTAAACAGGGAAAGGACCGGGGAGCTGTTTTTT; cdr3_aa: CSVNRERTGELFF
clone_size: many; d_call: -; v_call: TRBV12-3/TRBV12-4; j_call: TRBJ1-2; cdr3_nt: TGTGCCAGCAGTTTAGCTAACTATGGCTACACCTTC; cdr3_aa: CASSLANYGYTF
clone_size: -; d_call: -; v_call: TRBV20-1; j_call: TRBJ2-3; cdr3_nt: TGCAGTGCTAGAGATCCTATACTCACAGATACGCAGTATTTT; cdr3_aa: CSARDPILTDTQYF
clone_size: -; d_call: TRBD1; v_call: TRBV9; j_call: TRBJ2-2; cdr3_nt: TGTGCCAGCAGCGTAGCTTTGGGGGACAGGGCCGCCGGGGAGCTGTTTTTT; cdr3_aa: CASSVALGDRAAGELFF
clone_size: -; d_call: TRBD1; v_call: TRBV29-1; j_call: TRBJ1-1; cdr3_nt: TGCAGCGTTGGCGGGACAGGCCTCATGAACACTGAAGCTTTCTTT; cdr3_aa: CSVGGTGLMNTEAFF
clone_size: few; d_call: TRBD2; v_call: TRBV2; j_call: TRBJ2-2; cdr3_nt: TGTGCCAGCAGTGGGGCCGGGACTACAGCTTCGGGGGAGCTGTTTTTT; cdr3_aa: CASSGAGTTASGELFF
clone_size: few; d_call: -; v_call: TRBV24-1; j_call: TRBJ2-2; cdr3_nt: TGTGCGCAAAGGGGGGAGAACACCGGGGAGCTGTTTTTT; cdr3_aa: CAQRGENTGELFF
clone_size: -; d_call: -; v_call: TRBV20-1; j_call: TRBJ2-4; cdr3_nt: TGCAGTGCTAGGGGGGTGGATAGGGAAGCCAAAAACATTCAGTACTTC; cdr3_aa: CSARGVDREAKNIQYF
clone_size: many; d_call: TRBD2; v_call: TRBV11-2; j_call: TRBJ2-1; cdr3_nt: TGTGCCAGCAGCCGTAGTGAAGTAGCGGGAGTGATGTCGCATGAGCAGTTCTTC; cdr3_aa: CASSRSEVAGVMSHEQFF
clone_size: few; d_call: -; v_call: TRBV9; j_call: TRBJ2-5; cdr3_nt: TGTGCCAGCAGTCCGACAGGGAGGGGAGAGACCCAGTACTTC; cdr3_aa: CASSPTGRGETQYF
clone_size: few; d_call: TRBD1; v_call: TRBV28; j_call: TRBJ1-2; cdr3_nt: TGTGCCAGCAGTCCTCCGGGACAGGGCAACTATGGCTACACCTTC; cdr3_aa: CASSPPGQGNYGYTF
clone_size: many; d_call: -; v_call: TRBV9; j_call: TRBJ2-2; cdr3_nt: TGTGCCAGCAGCGTAGTTGGGTCGGCCGGGGAGCTGTTTTTT; cdr3_aa: CASSVVGSAGELFF
clone_size: many; d_call: -; v_call: TRBV19; j_call: TRBJ1-5; cdr3_nt: TGTGCCAGTAGTATTCTGGGGGTTGGCAATCAGCCCCAGCATTTT; cdr3_aa: CASSILGVGNQPQHF
clone_size: -; d_call: TRBD2; v_call: TRBV18; j_call: TRBJ2-1; cdr3_nt: TGTGCCAGCTCACCATATTCTAGCGGGAACCACAATGAGCAGTTCTTC; cdr3_aa: CASSPYSSGNHNEQFF
clone_size: many; d_call: TRBD2; v_call: TRBV7-9; j_call: TRBJ2-1; cdr3_nt: TGTGCCAGCAGGTCGACTGTAGCGGGAGTCGGTGAGCAGTTCTTC; cdr3_aa: CASRSTVAGVGEQFF
clone_size: -; d_call: -; v_call: TRBV7-2; j_call: TRBJ2-7; cdr3_nt: TGTGCCTCCTCACACCGGGCCCGGGACGAGCAGTACTTC; cdr3_aa: CASSHRARDEQYF
clone_size: -; d_call: TRBD1; v_call: TRBV7-2; j_call: TRBJ1-5; cdr3_nt: TGTGCCAGCAGGTTACAGGGGGCGTTAGATCAGCCCCAGCATTTT; cdr3_aa: CASRLQGALDQPQHF
clone_size: -; d_call: TRBD1; v_call: TRBV7-9; j_call: TRBJ1-6; cdr3_nt: TGTGCCAGCAGCTTGACAGGGGCGCCATCCCTCCACTTT; cdr3_aa: CASSLTGAPSLHF
clone_size: -; d_call: -; v_call: TRBV19; j_call: TRBJ1-5; cdr3_nt: TGTGCCAGTAGTATAGCCAGGGGAGGAAGCAATCAGCCCCAGCATTTT; cdr3_aa: CASSIARGGSNQPQHF
clone_size: -; d_call: -; v_call: TRBV6-5; j_call: TRBJ2-5; cdr3_nt: TGTGCCAGCAGTTACTCGAAACAGCCCAGGACCCAAGAGACCCAGTACTTC; cdr3_aa: CASSYSKQPRTQETQYF
clone_size: many; d_call: -; v_call: TRBV7-2; j_call: TRBJ1-6; cdr3_nt: TGTGCCAGCAGCTTATGGGGAGCCCTCCACTTT; cdr3_aa: CASSLWGALHF
clone_size: many; d_call: TRBD2; v_call: TRBV7-9; j_call: TRBJ2-3; cdr3_nt: TGTGCCAGCAGAGGAGCGGGAAGAGATACGCAGTATTTT; cdr3_aa: CASRGAGRDTQYF
clone_size: -; d_call: -; v_call: TRBV27; j_call: TRBJ1-4; cdr3_nt: TGTGCCAGCAGTTTAAGTAAGGATGAAAAACTGTTTTTT; cdr3_aa: CASSLSKDEKLFF
clone_size: many; d_call: TRBD1; v_call: TRBV12-3/TRBV12-4; j_call: TRBJ1-3; cdr3_nt: TGTGCCAGCAGTTTTTTCAGGGGGCGAAACACCATATATTTT; cdr3_aa: CASSFFRGRNTIYF
clone_size: -; d_call: -; v_call: TRBV24-1; j_call: TRBJ2-1; cdr3_nt: TGTGCCACCAGTGGGGACCCCCCCTACAATGAGCAGTTCTTC; cdr3_aa: CATSGDPPYNEQFF
clone_size: many; d_call: TRBD2; v_call: TRBV7-2; j_call: TRBJ2-3; cdr3_nt: TGTGCCAGCAGCCAGCGGGATAGCACAGATACGCAGTATTTT; cdr3_aa: CASSQRDSTDTQYF